The 22 T cell receptor beta chains given below trace back to one sample, sequenced in a study of blood T cell repertoires in COVID-19. Sequencing was performed with immunoSEQ multiplex PCR; in TCRdb, only in-frame clones are kept and a portion is missing. The sample consists of 85,000 to 95,000 clones, roughly 82% of them appearing once. The sequencing sample was made of peripheral blood. The receptors shown here come from a human donor in a cohort sampled during active COVID-19.

This rearrangement joins TRBV9 to TRBJ2-7; a possible D gene is TRBD2 (5 bases). V was trimmed by 3 bases and J by 2 bases, leaving 12 bases between them. The CDR3 consists of 14 residues. The germline V gene encodes CDR1 SGDLS and CDR2 YYNGEE. CDR3 coding DNA: TGTGCCAGCAGCGCGGGAAGGCTTACCTACGAGCAGTACTTC. Its protein is CASSAGRLTYEQYF. Supplemented by reference TRBV9 and TRBJ2-7, the full variable domain reads DSGVTQTPKHLITATGQRVTLRCSPRSGDLSVYWYQQSLDQGLQFLIQYYNGEERAKGNILERFSAQQFPDLHSELNLSSLELGDSALYFCASSAGRLTYEQYFGPGTRLTVT.

The genes are TRBV7-9 and TRBJ2-7; a weak D match, TRBD2 (6 bases). Trimming removed 4 bases from V and 7 bases from J, with 20 bases in between. Germline V gives CDR1 SEHNR, CDR2 FQNEAQ (reference sequence). There are 15 residues in the CDR3. The CDR3, as DNA: TGTGCCAGCAGCTCCGGACGTAGTCCGGGGGATGAGCAGTACTTC. Translated: CASSSGRSPGDEQYF.

This sequence joins TRBV30 and TRBJ2-5, with TRBD2 as a possible D gene (6 bases). The V gene's germline CDR1 is GTSNPN and CDR2 SVGIG (reference sequence). The CDR3 contains 15 residues. Trimming left V 0 bases short and J 5 bases short, with 16 bases between. CDR3 bases: TGTGCCTGGAGTGTACTCGCGGACCGGGGGGAGACCCAGTACTTC. Translating gives CAWSVLADRGETQYF.

The V call is TRBV4-1, the J call TRBJ2-5; D might be TRBD1 (5 bases). This CDR3 has 16 amino acids. The V end lost 0 bases, the J end lost 3 bases, and 14 bases lay between the germline ends. Germline V gene sequence: CDR1 MGHRA, CDR2 YSYEKL. Here the CDR3 reads CASSQDAGRIKETQYF. The CDR3 DNA reads TGCGCCAGCAGCCAAGATGCAGGGCGGATTAAAGAGACCCAGTACTTC.

The gene calls are TRBV4-2 and TRBJ1-4; TRBD1 matches at 7 bases. V gave up 3 bases and J gave up 8 bases; unmatched junction bases: 9. This CDR3 comprises 15 residues. In germline, CDR1 is LGHNA, CDR2 YNFKEQ. In DNA form, the CDR3 reads TGTGCCAGCAGCCAGGCGACAGGGTGGGAGGAAAAACTGTTTTTT. This translates into CASSQATGWEEKLFF.

This clone was observed once. The chain recombines TRBV6-2 or TRBV6-3 with TRBJ1-4, with 9 nucleotides matching TRBD1. Germline assignment: CDR1 MNHEY and CDR2 SVGEGT. CDR3 length: 18 amino acids. Trimming removed 4 bases from V and 0 bases from J; junction bases left unmatched: 9. CDR3 loop: CASSWPDRGRSTNEKLFF. CDR3 DNA: TGTGCCAGCAGTTGGCCTGACAGGGGGAGATCAACTAATGAAAAACTGTTTTTT.

The chain employs TRBV7-2 and TRBJ2-7; D might be TRBD2 (5 bases). The CDR3 is 15 residues long. Between the trimmed V and J ends, which lost 5 bases and 2 bases, there was a span of 16 bases. CDR1 is SGHTA and CDR2 is FQGNSA in the germline V gene. CDR3 amino acids: CASSIEGGKTYEQYF. The CDR3 DNA is TGTGCCAGCAGCATCGAGGGTGGGAAAACCTACGAGCAGTACTTC.

This sequence joins TRBV12-3 or TRBV12-4 and TRBJ2-7, with D unresolved. The germline V and J ends were trimmed by 1 base and 1 base, with 5 bases remaining between them. CDR3 length equals 13 residues. The CDR3 sequence is CASSLGQSYEQYF. The CDR3 coding sequence is TGTGCCAGCAGTTTAGGGCAGTCCTACGAGCAGTACTTC.

CDR3 loop: CASSLTHFDTQYF. The CDR3 DNA sequence: TGTGCCAGCAGTCTAACTCACTTCGATACGCAGTATTTT. The gene calls are TRBV2 and TRBJ2-3; D uncertain. Looked up from germline, CDR1 is SNHLY and CDR2 is FYNNEI. V shed 5 bases and J shed 6 bases, with 12 bases lying between them. The CDR3 length is 13 residues.

This clone occurred once. This sequence joins TRBV12-3 or TRBV12-4 and TRBJ1-5; possibly TRBD1 for D (5 bases). V was clipped by 1 base and J by 7 bases, with 8 bases between them. The CDR3 has 13 residues. CDR3 DNA: TGTGCCAGCAGTTTAGGGGAGGGGCAGCCCCAGCATTTT. Its translation is CASSLGEGQPQHF.

V gene TRBV28 combines with J gene TRBJ2-2, with D perhaps matching TRBD2 (5 bases). The CDR3 spans 11 residues. Germline values: CDR1 MDHEN, CDR2 SYDVKM. The ends were cut back, 8 bases at V and 7 bases at J, with 8 bases in the middle. DNA for the CDR3: TGTGCCAGCCGGGGTGGCGGGGAGCTGTTTTTT. It specifies CASRGGGELFF. Based on the CDR3 plus reference TRBV28 and TRBJ2-2, the full variable domain is DVKVTQSSRYLVKRTGEKVFLECVQDMDHENMFWYRQDPGLGLRLIYFSYDVKMKEKGDIPEGYSVSREKKERFSLILESASTNQTSMYLCASRGGGELFFGEGSRLTVL.

This clone has a single count. The chain carries TRBV29-1 and TRBJ1-3, with D tentatively TRBD1 (5 bases). The V gene lost 5 bases and the J gene lost 0 bases, with 8 bases spanning the gap. Germline loops: CDR1 SQVTM, CDR2 ANQGSEA. The CDR3 has 13 amino acids. CDR3 region: CSVRGNSGNTIYF. CDR3 coding DNA: TGCAGCGTTAGGGGAAACTCTGGAAACACCATATATTTT.

This clone has a handful of counts. This sequence joins TRBV19 and TRBJ2-7; TRBD1 agrees at 8 bases. The CDR3 covers 14 residues. The germline V gene has CDR1 LNHDA and CDR2 SQIVND (reference sequence). The J segment lost 3 bases and the V segment lost 6 bases, leaving 7 bases of the junction unmatched. Here the CDR3 reads CASSQQGEGYEQYF. The CDR3 DNA sequence: TGTGCCAGTAGCCAACAGGGGGAAGGCTACGAGCAGTACTTC.

This clone came up once. V is TRBV7-8 and J is TRBJ2-5; TRBD2 might be the D (6 bases). The V and J ends lost 2 bases and 9 bases respectively, with 19 bases between them. The CDR3 is 15 residues long. Per germline, CDR1 SGHVS and CDR2 FQNEAQ. As DNA, the CDR3 is TGTGCCAGCAGCTTACGGGGGACGGGGTTTAGGGCCCAGTACTTC. It specifies CASSLRGTGFRAQYF.

This clone occurred once. This sequence joins TRBV6-6 and TRBJ2-3, with 10 bases that match TRBD1. Germline V gene lookup returns CDR1 MNHNY and CDR2 SVGAGI (reference sequence). V trimming: 9 bases; J trimming: 7 bases; junction bases outside the gene matches: 7. The CDR3 runs to 13 residues. CDR3 coding DNA: TGTGCCAGTATGGGACAGGGGATGAATACGCAGTATTTT. This sequence encodes CASMGQGMNTQYF.

This rearrangement joins TRBV7-2 to TRBJ2-1, with D possibly matching TRBD1 (6 bases). CDR3 length: 13 residues. V lost 5 bases and J lost 3, with 8 bases in between. Germline-derived CDR1 and CDR2 are SGHTA and FQGNSA. DNA for the CDR3: TGTGCCAGCAGCGGGGGCCGCTACAATGAGCAGTTCTTC. It translates to CASSGGRYNEQFF.

This rearrangement joins TRBV19 to TRBJ1-6; tentatively, D is TRBD1 (6 bases). Trimming cost V 9 bases and J 10 bases, with 22 bases left between them. Looked up from germline, CDR1 is LNHDA and CDR2 is SQIVND (reference sequence). This CDR3 spans 15 amino acids. The CDR3 loop is CASHPTRGARSPLHF. CDR3 nucleotide sequence: TGTGCCAGCCATCCGACCAGGGGTGCCAGATCACCCCTCCACTTT.

The chain combines TRBV19 with TRBJ2-5; 11 bases map to TRBD1. Germline V gene data show CDR1 as LNHDA and CDR2 as SQIVND (reference sequence). V lost 5 bases to trimming and J lost 5 bases; unmatched junction nucleotides: 4. This CDR3 is built from 14 residues. The CDR3 DNA is TGTGCCAGTAGTGTCGGGACAGGGGGTGAGACCCAGTACTTC. Protein sequence: CASSVGTGGETQYF.

The gene calls are TRBV11-2 and TRBJ2-7, with TRBD1 matching 9 bases. V was pared by 8 bases and J by 7 bases, with 12 bases of the junction left unmatched. The CDR3 is 14 residues long. Germline CDR1 and CDR2: SGHAT and FQNNGV. CDR3 DNA sequence: TGTGCCAGCGGAACCGGGACAGGGTTCTCGGAGCAGTACTTC. Translated: CASGTGTGFSEQYF. Full variable domain (remainder filled in from reference TRBV11-2 and TRBJ2-7): EAGVAQSPRYKIIEKRQSVAFWCNPISGHATLYWYQQILGQGPKLLIQFQNNGVVDDSQLPKDRFSAERLKGVDSTLKIQPAKLEDSAVYLCASGTGTGFSEQYFGPGTRLTVT.

J is TRBJ1-5 and V is TRBV12-3 or TRBV12-4; D gene ambiguous. Trimming left V 4 bases short and J 7 bases short, with 5 bases between. This CDR3 has 11 residues. CDR3 in amino acids: CASSSGQPQHF. Written as DNA, the CDR3 is TGTGCCAGCAGTTCGGGGCAGCCCCAGCATTTT.

This rearrangement joins TRBV5-1 to TRBJ1-2; TRBD1 is a possible D gene (5 bases). V lost 0 bases and J lost 4, with 10 bases in between. The CDR3 is made up of 14 amino acids. Germline V lookup: CDR1 SGHRS, CDR2 YFSETQ. The CDR3 here is CASSLEAGGYGYTF. In DNA form, the CDR3 reads TGCGCCAGCAGCTTGGAGGCCGGGGGCTATGGCTACACCTTC.

The chain uses TRBV6-5 and TRBJ2-5; perhaps TRBD2 as D (7 bases). The CDR3 totals 13 residues. Germline V CDR1 and CDR2: MNHEY, SVGAGI. V lost 4 bases and J 7 bases, leaving 13 bases between the germline ends. The DNA for the CDR3 is TGTGCCAGCAGTTTGGGAGGGGGGATGACCCAGTACTTC. It specifies CASSLGGGMTQYF.